These 27 T cell receptor beta chains were sequenced from one sample in a study of regulatory T cells in long-lasting Graves disease. The time point: newly diagnosed GD, antithyroid drugs for less than 3 months. PBMCs provided the RNA from which the TCR library was made. Sequencing libraries for TCR beta were prepared with iRepertoire HTBI primers and Arm-PCR of CDR3 regions. TCRdb recomputed calls from the multiplex PCR reads with MiXCR, one row per CDR3 protein. The sample carries a few hundred thousand distinct CDR3 sequences, 16% recorded once. These sequences were also reported in another study, on T cells in Graves' hyperthyroidism and ophthalmopathy.

The sample consisted of peripheral blood mononuclear cells (PBMCs), taken at new diagnosis, from a patient treated with antithyroid drugs. The receptors here all came from a man in his forties with Graves disease.

At least ten counts were recorded for this clonotype. The gene calls are TRBV15 and TRBJ2-7; D assignment may be TRBD1 or TRBD2 (5 bases each). This CDR3 is built from 14 residues. Germline CDR1 is LNHNV and CDR2 is YYDKDF (reference sequence). Trimming took 5 bases from V and 7 from J, leaving 18 bases between them. This chain's CDR3 is CATSSGPLEEEQYF. In nucleotides, the CDR3 is TGTGCCACCAGCTCGGGACCATTGGAAGAAGAGCAGTACTTC. The variable domain in full, completed from reference TRBV15 and TRBJ2-7, reads DAMVIQNPRYQVTQFGKPVTLSCSQTLNHNVMYWYQQKSSQAPKLLFHYYDKDFNNEADTPDNFQSRRPNTSFCFLDIRSPGLGDTAMYLCATSSGPLEEEQYFGPGTRLTVT.

The chain carries TRBV28 and TRBJ1-2, with TRBD1 matching over 7 bases. The germline V gene has CDR1 MDHEN and CDR2 SYDVKM. The CDR3 totals 13 residues. After removal of 4 bases from V and 7 bases from J, the junction contained 6 bases not matched to a gene. The CDR3, as DNA: TGTGCCAGCAGTTCCGACAGGGATGCTGGCTACACCTTC. This gives the protein CASSSDRDAGYTF.

The J gene is TRBJ1-2, the V gene TRBV20-1; perhaps TRBD1 as D (5 bases). The CDR3 contains 13 residues. Germline V lookup: CDR1 DFQATT, CDR2 SNEGSKA (reference sequence). The V end lost 6 bases, the J end lost 2 bases, and 13 bases lay between the germline ends. The CDR3 DNA is TGCAGTGCCGCCAGGGTCCCGAACTATGGCTACACCTTC. Translating it yields CSAARVPNYGYTF.

This clonotype has a count of ten or more. This chain uses TRBV2 with TRBJ2-7, with 13 nucleotides matching TRBD2. The CDR3 spans 13 residues. Per germline, CDR1 SNHLY and CDR2 FYNNEI. J lost 2 bases, V lost 10 bases, and 2 bases had no gene match. CDR3 bases: TGTGCCATTACTAGCGGGGGGGCCTACGAGCAGTACTTC. Amino acid sequence: CAITSGGAYEQYF. Together with reference TRBV2 and TRBJ2-7, the CDR3 gives the full variable domain: EPEVTQTPSHQVTQMGQEVILRCVPISNHLYFYWYRQILGQKVEFLVSFYNNEISEKSEIFDDQFSVERPDGSNFTLKIRSTKLEDSAMYFCAITSGGAYEQYFGPGTRLTVT.

This clonotype was counted only a few times. This rearrangement joins TRBV12-3 or TRBV12-4 to TRBJ2-2, with a weak D call TRBD2 (5 bases). V lost 3 bases and J 4 bases, leaving 9 bases between the germline ends. This CDR3 contains 14 residues. The CDR3: CASSFSAGTGELFF. For the CDR3, the DNA is TGTGCCAGCAGTTTTTCCGCGGGCACCGGGGAGCTGTTTTTT.

This clonotype was counted only a few times. The chain has TRBV12-3 or TRBV12-4 and TRBJ1-3; D is unresolved. The CDR3 has 13 residues. Trimming took off 4 bases at V and 4 bases at J, with 8 bases between the two ends. For the CDR3, the DNA is TGTGCCAGCAGTTCCCCCCCCGGAAACACCATATATTTT. Protein sequence: CASSSPPGNTIYF.

Points on this clonotype: One base away lies a much larger clone, so this may be a sequencing read error. The rearrangement uses TRBV29-1 and TRBJ1-1; D gene uncertain. CDR3 length equals 11 residues. V was shortened by 3 bases and J by 1 base, with 3 bases between the two germline ends. Per the germline V gene, CDR1 is SQVTM and CDR2 is ANQGSEA. CDR3 amino acids: CSVDKNTEAFF. CDR3 DNA: TGCAGCGTTGACAAGAACACTGAAGCTTTCTTT.

This clonotype was seen repeatedly, ten times or more. The rearrangement joins TRBV20-1 to TRBJ2-7; 7 bases fit TRBD1. Trimming at V came to 0 bases and at J to 0 bases, leaving 5 bases not matched to a gene. The germline gives CDR1 DFQATT, CDR2 SNEGSKA (reference sequence). The CDR3 is made up of 15 amino acids. In nucleotides, the CDR3 is TGCAGTGCTAGAGATCGCCGGACAGGCTCCTACGAGCAGTACTTC. Its translation is CSARDRRTGSYEQYF.

This clonotype was counted ten times or more. The genes are TRBV29-1 and TRBJ2-5; 15 bases match TRBD2. V trimming: 5 bases; J trimming: 0 bases; junction bases outside the gene matches: 4. Germline V gives CDR1 SQVTM, CDR2 ANQGSEA. The CDR3 has 16 amino acids. The CDR3 nucleotides are TGCAGCGTTAAGGGACTAGCGGGGGGAAACCAAGAGACCCAGTACTTC. Its protein product is CSVKGLAGGNQETQYF.

This clonotype was observed at least ten times. J is TRBJ1-1 and V is TRBV10-3; D call uncertain. The CDR3 is 13 amino acids. Germline V gene data show CDR1 as ENHRY and CDR2 as SYGVKD. Deletions cut 8 bases from V and 6 bases from J, with 16 bases between. CDR3 sequence reads: CAILGEFSAEAFF. The CDR3 nucleotides are TGTGCCATCCTCGGGGAGTTCAGCGCTGAAGCTTTCTTT.

This clonotype came up many times. This chain joins TRBV6-1 and TRBJ2-3; the match to TRBD2 covers 9 bases. The length of the CDR3 is 16 residues. The ends lost 2 bases at V and 6 bases at J; junction bases unmatched: 9. Germline CDR1 is MNHNS and CDR2 is SASEGT. CDR3 in amino acids: CASSEIGASGADTQYF. As DNA, the CDR3 is TGTGCCAGCAGTGAAATAGGGGCTAGCGGGGCGGATACGCAGTATTTT.

This clonotype has only a few counts. The rearrangement joins TRBV12-3 or TRBV12-4 to TRBJ2-5; 10 nucleotides match TRBD1. The length of the CDR3 is 15 residues. J lost 7 bases, V lost 3 bases, and 8 bases had no gene match. The CDR3 sequence: CASSLRQGAQGTQYF. CDR3 sequence (DNA): TGTGCCAGCAGTTTGCGACAGGGGGCTCAGGGGACCCAGTACTTC.

V is TRBV7-2 and J is TRBJ1-2, with D uncertain. This CDR3 is built from 13 residues. V lost 3 bases, J lost 4 bases, and 9 bases lay in between. Germline V lookup: CDR1 SGHTA, CDR2 FQGNSA. DNA for the CDR3: TGTGCCAGCAGCTTCGCCCGGGGCTATGGCTACACCTTC. Its protein is CASSFARGYGYTF.

The chain uses TRBV28 and TRBJ1-2; no reliable D call. In germline, CDR1 is MDHEN, CDR2 SYDVKM. Trimming shortened V by 3 bases and J by 8 bases, and 13 bases separated the two germline ends. This CDR3 is 13 amino acids long. The CDR3 sequence: CASSFPPIGGYTF. CDR3 coding DNA: TGTGCCAGCAGTTTCCCCCCCATAGGCGGCTACACCTTC.

The chain employs TRBV2 and TRBJ1-6, with a possible D match to TRBD1 (6 bases). CDR3 length: 14 amino acids. Between the trimmed V and J ends, which lost 3 bases and 15 bases, there was a span of 18 bases. Per the germline V gene, CDR1 is SNHLY and CDR2 is FYNNEI. The CDR3 region has the DNA TGTGCCAGCAGTGATAGGACAGACCTCCGGCGCCTCCACTTT. Its translation is CASSDRTDLRRLHF.

In its sample, this clonotype was seen many times. A read error is likely, as this CDR3 ends without the conserved phenylalanine or tryptophan. The CDR3 sequence: CASSLVSPARATYEQYL. The CDR3 region has the DNA TGTGCCAGCAGCTTAGTTAGTCCGGCCAGGGCGACCTACGAGCAGTACCTC. The gene calls are TRBV11-2 and TRBJ2-7; TRBD1 is a possible D gene (5 bases). Germline lookup yields CDR1 SGHAT and CDR2 FQNNGV. V gave up 1 base and J gave up 2 bases, with 18 bases separating them. This CDR3 has 17 amino acids.

This clonotype was recorded many times. The chain links TRBV11-2 to TRBJ2-5; possibly TRBD1 or TRBD2 for D (6 bases each). The V gene lost 5 bases and the J gene lost 3 bases, with 19 bases spanning the gap. This CDR3 contains 16 residues. Germline CDR1 and CDR2: SGHAT and FQNNGV. The CDR3 DNA reads TGTGCCAGCAGCCCCCCGGACCTGGGGGGCGAAGAGACCCAGTACTTC. The encoded protein is CASSPPDLGGEETQYF.

This chain joins TRBV11-3 and TRBJ2-2; D unresolved. This CDR3 has 14 residues. The ends were cut back, 1 base at V and 4 bases at J, with 7 bases in the middle. In germline, CDR1 is SGHNT, CDR2 YENEEA. The CDR3 coding sequence is TGTGCCAGCAGCTTAGGGGGTATCACCGGGGAGCTGTTTTTT. Its protein product is CASSLGGITGELFF.

This clonotype was detected many times. The rearrangement uses TRBV11-3 and TRBJ2-5; D uncertain. The CDR3 covers 13 residues. CDR1 is SGHNT, CDR2 YENEEA, per germline. Trimming removed 0 bases from V and 5 bases from J, with 7 bases in between. The chain's CDR3 is CASSLDTRETQYF. CDR3 nucleotide sequence: TGTGCCAGCAGCTTAGACACTCGGGAGACCCAGTACTTC.

The chain uses TRBV20-1 and TRBJ1-6, with a possible D match to TRBD1 (5 bases). V was cut by 1 base and J by 0 bases, with 13 bases left in between. This CDR3 is built from 17 residues. Germline V gene lookup returns CDR1 DFQATT and CDR2 SNEGSKA (reference sequence). This CDR3 reads CSARGMTASSYNSPLHF. CDR3 DNA sequence: TGCAGTGCTAGAGGGATGACAGCCAGCTCCTATAATTCACCCCTCCACTTT.

To note about this clonotype: An end of the junction differs from the germline gene, which may be a read error. This chain links TRBV4-1 with TRBJ2-3, with TRBD1 matching over 9 bases. Looked up from germline, CDR1 is MGHRA and CDR2 is YSYEKL. This CDR3 is built from 16 residues. CDR3 amino acids: CACSREGQGIGDTQYF. DNA of the CDR3: TGCGCCTGCAGCCGTGAAGGACAGGGGATTGGAGATACGCAGTATTTT.

The chain has TRBV29-1 and TRBJ2-1; 14 nucleotides line up with TRBD2. CDR1 is SQVTM, CDR2 ANQGSEA, per germline. With 6 bases clipped from V and 10 bases from J, the junction kept 8 bases outside the gene matches. The CDR3 is 14 residues long. The CDR3 here is CSVASRLAGGEQFF. For the CDR3, the DNA is TGCAGCGTCGCTTCAAGACTAGCGGGAGGGGAGCAGTTCTTC.

The sample holds a few counts of this clonotype. The V and J genes are TRBV7-3 and TRBJ2-1; TRBD1 aligns across 7 bases. This CDR3 comprises 13 residues. The germline V gene has CDR1 SGHTA and CDR2 FQGTGA. After removal of 5 bases from V and 9 bases from J, the junction contained 7 bases not matched to a gene. The CDR3 is CASSRDRNGEQFF. For the CDR3, the DNA is TGTGCCAGCAGCCGGGACAGAAACGGTGAGCAGTTCTTC. The variable domain in full, with the rest retrieved from reference TRBV7-3 and TRBJ2-1, is GAGVSQTPSNKVTEKGKYVELRCDPISGHTALYWYRQSLGQGPEFLIYFQGTGAADDSGLPNDRFFAVRPEGSVSTLKIQRTERGDSAVYLCASSRDRNGEQFFGPGTRLTVL.

The chain recombines TRBV6-2 or TRBV6-3 with TRBJ1-1; D might be TRBD1 (6 bases). The CDR3 totals 13 residues. Germline CDR1 and CDR2: MNHEY and SVGEGT. The V gene lost 6 bases and the J gene lost 6 bases, with 14 bases spanning the gap. The chain's CDR3 is CASSLQGIAEAFF. CDR3 sequence (DNA): TGTGCCAGCAGCCTCCAGGGGATCGCTGAAGCTTTCTTT.

This clonotype was picked up a small number of times. The J gene is TRBJ1-1, the V gene TRBV5-1, with D perhaps matching TRBD1 (5 bases). V lost 0 bases and J lost 2, with 11 bases in between. Germline CDR1 SGHRS, CDR2 YFSETQ. The CDR3 is 15 residues long. CDR3 bases: TGCGCCAGCAGCTTGGCCGTGGGACCAAACACTGAAGCTTTCTTT. Translation: CASSLAVGPNTEAFF.

This clonotype occurred many times. The gene calls are TRBV4-1 and TRBJ1-1, with D uncertain. V shed 3 bases and J shed 0 bases, with 5 bases lying between them. Germline CDR1 reads MGHRA; CDR2 reads YSYEKL. The CDR3 totals 13 residues. CDR3 amino acids: CASSQDMNTEAFF. The CDR3 nucleotides read TGCGCCAGCAGCCAGGATATGAACACTGAAGCTTTCTTT.

The rearrangement uses TRBV7-2 and TRBJ2-7; tentatively, D is TRBD1 or TRBD2 (5 bases each). The ends were cut back, 6 bases at V and 3 bases at J, with 18 bases in the middle. Germline loops: CDR1 SGHTA, CDR2 FQGNSA. There are 15 residues in the CDR3. CDR3 loop: CASSPTPGRGYEQYF. Here the CDR3 DNA reads TGTGCCAGCAGTCCTACTCCGGGAAGGGGCTACGAGCAGTACTTC.